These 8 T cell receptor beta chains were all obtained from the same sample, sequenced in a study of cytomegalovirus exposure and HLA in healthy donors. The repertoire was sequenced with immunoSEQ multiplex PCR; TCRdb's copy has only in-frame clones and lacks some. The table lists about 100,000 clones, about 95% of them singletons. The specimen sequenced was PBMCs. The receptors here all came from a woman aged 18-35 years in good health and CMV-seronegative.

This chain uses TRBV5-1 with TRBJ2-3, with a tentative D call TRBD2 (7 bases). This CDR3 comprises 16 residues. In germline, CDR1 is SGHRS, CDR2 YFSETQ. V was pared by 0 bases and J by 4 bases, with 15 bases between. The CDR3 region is CASSLERGGVADTQYF. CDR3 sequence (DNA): TGCGCCAGCAGCTTGGAAAGGGGGGGCGTCGCAGATACGCAGTATTTT.

Written as DNA, the CDR3 is TGTGCCAGCACCCTCGGGGGGGTTAGCGCAGATACGCAGTATTTT. This codes for CASTLGGVSADTQYF. The rearrangement joins TRBV9 to TRBJ2-3; TRBD2 agrees at 8 bases. Germline V CDR1 and CDR2: SGDLS, YYNGEE. This CDR3 comprises 15 residues. V was pared by 6 bases and J by 4 bases, with 10 bases of the junction left unmatched.

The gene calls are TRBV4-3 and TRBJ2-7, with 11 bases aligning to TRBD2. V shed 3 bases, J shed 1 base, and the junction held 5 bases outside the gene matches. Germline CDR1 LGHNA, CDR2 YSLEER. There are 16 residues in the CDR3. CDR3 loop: CASSQTGTSGSYEQYF. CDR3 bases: TGCGCCAGCAGCCAGACAGGGACTAGCGGATCCTACGAGCAGTACTTC.

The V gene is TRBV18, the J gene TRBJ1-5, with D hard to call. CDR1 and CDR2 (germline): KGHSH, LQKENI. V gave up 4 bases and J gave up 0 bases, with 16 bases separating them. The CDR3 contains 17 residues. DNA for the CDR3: TGTGCCAGCTCACGGATTTTTGGAGTAAATAGCAATCAGCCCCAGCATTTT. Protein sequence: CASSRIFGVNSNQPQHF. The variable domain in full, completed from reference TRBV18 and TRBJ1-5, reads NAGVMQNPRHLVRRRGQEARLRCSPMKGHSHVYWYRQLPEEGLKFMVYLQKENIIDESGMPKERFSAEFPKEGPSILRIQQVVRGDSAAYFCASSRIFGVNSNQPQHFGDGTRLSIL.

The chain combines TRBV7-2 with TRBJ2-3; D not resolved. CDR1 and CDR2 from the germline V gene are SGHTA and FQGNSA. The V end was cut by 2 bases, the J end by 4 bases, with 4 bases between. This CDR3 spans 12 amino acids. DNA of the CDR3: TGTGCCAGCAGCTTATTCTCAGATACGCAGTATTTT. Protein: CASSLFSDTQYF.

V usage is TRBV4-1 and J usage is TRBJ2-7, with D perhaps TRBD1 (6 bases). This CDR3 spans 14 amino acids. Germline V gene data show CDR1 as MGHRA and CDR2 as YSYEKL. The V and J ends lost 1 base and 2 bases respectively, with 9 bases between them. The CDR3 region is CASSQGTVAYEQYF. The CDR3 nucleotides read TGCGCCAGCAGCCAAGGGACAGTAGCCTACGAGCAGTACTTC.

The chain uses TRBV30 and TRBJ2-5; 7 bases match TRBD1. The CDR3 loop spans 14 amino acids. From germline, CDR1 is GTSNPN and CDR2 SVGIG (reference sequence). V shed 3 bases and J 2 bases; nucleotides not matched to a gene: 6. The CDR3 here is CAWRGRGTQETQYF. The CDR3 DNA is TGTGCCTGGAGGGGCAGGGGGACACAAGAGACCCAGTACTTC.

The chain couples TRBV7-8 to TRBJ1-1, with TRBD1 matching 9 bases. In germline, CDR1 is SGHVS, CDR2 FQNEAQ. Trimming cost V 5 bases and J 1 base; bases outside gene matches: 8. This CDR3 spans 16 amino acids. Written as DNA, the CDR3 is TGTGCCAGCAGCCTCGGCGGACAGGGGAAGAACACTGAAGCTTTCTTT. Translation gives CASSLGGQGKNTEAFF.